One and the same sample provided the 24 T cell receptor beta chains below, sequenced in a study of beta chain features in type 1 diabetes. The study's findings and limits: A moderate, significant TCRB CDR3 shortening appeared in type 1 diabetes across four CD4+ subsets.

The antigens these receptors bind are not known. Investigators reverse transcribed all isolated RNA, so they sequenced expressed TCRB transcripts. The method was immunoSEQ multiplex PCR; TCRdb's version includes in-frame clones alone and lacks a portion of them. The data contain hundreds of thousands of clones, approximately 11% of them singletons. Sequencing was done on a sample of naive CD4+ T cells from blood. The receptor source for this set is a man aged 30 to 45 with type 1 diabetes.

Turning to this clone: The same CDR3 also results from other DNA sequences found in this sample. The chain has TRBV18 and TRBJ1-2, with D perhaps TRBD1 (5 bases). Per germline, CDR1 KGHSH and CDR2 LQKENI. V lost 3 bases, J lost 4 bases, and 12 bases lay in between. The CDR3 has 14 amino acids. Here the CDR3 reads CASSPGQGSYGYTF. DNA for the CDR3: TGTGCCAGCTCACCGGGGCAGGGCAGCTATGGCTACACCTTC.

Written as DNA, the CDR3 is TGTGCCAGCTCACTGGACAGGGCTCCATCGACTGAAGCTTTCTTT. Translating gives CASSLDRAPSTEAFF. The J gene is TRBJ1-1, the V gene TRBV18, with TRBD1 matching 8 bases. V gave up 4 bases and J gave up 5 bases; unmatched junction bases: 9. Germline CDR1 reads KGHSH; CDR2 reads LQKENI. This CDR3 contains 15 residues.

The chain combines TRBV6-6 with TRBJ2-1; perhaps TRBD2 as D (6 bases). Per germline, CDR1 MNHNY and CDR2 SVGAGI (reference sequence). The CDR3 runs 14 residues. Between the trimmed V and J ends, which lost 5 bases and 9 bases, there was a span of 17 bases. This CDR3 reads CASSPRIGRGEQFF. DNA of the CDR3: TGTGCCAGCAGTCCTAGAATTGGGCGGGGTGAGCAGTTCTTC.

The chain couples TRBV2 to TRBJ1-2, with a possible D match to TRBD1 (6 bases). The germline CDR1 and CDR2 sequences are SNHLY and FYNNEI. Trimming removed 7 bases from V and 4 bases from J, with 19 bases in between. The CDR3 length is 15 residues. CDR3 sequence reads: CASNLRDTIGYGYTF. Written as DNA, the CDR3 is TGTGCCAGCAACTTACGGGACACAATCGGCTATGGCTACACCTTC.

This clone was picked up a small number of times. V and J are TRBV29-1 and TRBJ2-1; D gene unclear. CDR1 and CDR2 (germline): SQVTM, ANQGSEA. This CDR3 comprises 11 residues. V was trimmed by 4 bases and J by 7 bases, leaving 8 bases between them. The CDR3 coding sequence is TGCAGCGTTGGTTTCCGTAATGAGCAGTTCTTC. This gives the protein CSVGFRNEQFF.

The CDR3 reads CASSQDLGTGNHIQYF. DNA for the CDR3: TGCGCCAGCAGCCAAGATTTAGGGACAGGGAATCACATTCAGTACTTC. V usage is TRBV4-3 and J usage is TRBJ2-4; 9 bases are shared with TRBD1. The CDR3 spans 16 residues. The ends lost 0 bases at V and 8 bases at J; junction bases unmatched: 8. Germline CDR1 is LGHNA and CDR2 is YSLEER.

In its sample, this clone was seen a few times. V gene TRBV27 combines with J gene TRBJ2-3; D remains ambiguous. Germline CDR1 and CDR2: MNHEY and SMNVEV (reference sequence). Trimming shortened V by 2 bases and J by 6 bases, and 18 bases separated the two germline ends. The CDR3 consists of 16 residues. CDR3 in DNA: TGTGCCAGCAGTTTACTGGGCGCCGCCTGGCTGGATACGCAGTATTTT. This sequence encodes CASSLLGAAWLDTQYF.

The sample holds a few counts of this clone. The V call is TRBV7-3, the J call TRBJ2-7, with 9 bases lining up with TRBD2. The CDR3 is made up of 15 amino acids. Germline V lookup: CDR1 SGHTA, CDR2 FQGTGA. V lost 1 base to trimming and J lost 3 bases; unmatched junction nucleotides: 4. This CDR3 is CASSLNPSGVYEQYF. DNA of the CDR3: TGTGCCAGCAGCTTAAATCCTAGCGGGGTCTACGAGCAGTACTTC. Full variable domain (missing parts from reference TRBV7-3 and TRBJ2-7): GAGVSQTPSNKVTEKGKYVELRCDPISGHTALYWYRQSLGQGPEFLIYFQGTGAADDSGLPNDRFFAVRPEGSVSTLKIQRTERGDSAVYLCASSLNPSGVYEQYFGPGTRLTVT.

The gene calls are TRBV19 and TRBJ1-2; maybe TRBD1 (5 bases). The CDR3 totals 13 residues. V was pared by 7 bases and J by 3 bases, with 12 bases between. From germline, CDR1 is LNHDA and CDR2 SQIVND (reference sequence). For the CDR3, the DNA is TGTGCCAGTACTCAAACAGGAGACTATGGCTACACCTTC. Protein sequence: CASTQTGDYGYTF.

The chain's CDR3 is CASSPGTGSYNEQFF. The CDR3, as DNA: TGTGCCAGCAGCCCCGGGACAGGGTCCTACAATGAGCAGTTCTTC. The chain uses TRBV11-3 and TRBJ2-1; 9 nucleotides agree with TRBD1. The V gene's germline CDR1 is SGHNT and CDR2 YENEEA. The CDR3 spans 15 residues. V dropped 5 bases and J dropped 1; count of bases not matched to a gene: 3.

The sample holds a few counts of this clone. The V call is TRBV6-1, the J call TRBJ1-1; D possibly corresponds to TRBD1 (6 bases). Trimming left V 1 base short and J 11 bases short, with 11 bases between. This CDR3 contains 12 residues. The germline gives CDR1 MNHNS, CDR2 SASEGT. CDR3 region: CASSEGRQGAFF. DNA for the CDR3: TGTGCCAGCAGTGAAGGTCGTCAGGGGGCTTTCTTT.

This clone has more than one count but fewer than ten. The chain recombines TRBV27 with TRBJ2-5; 7 bases align to TRBD1. After removal of 5 bases from V and 1 base from J, the junction contained 13 bases not matched to a gene. The germline V gene encodes CDR1 MNHEY and CDR2 SMNVEV (reference sequence). CDR3 size: 17 residues. The CDR3 DNA sequence: TGTGCCAGCAGTCCACCCACAGGGGTGGACATCCAAGAGACCCAGTACTTC. This encodes CASSPPTGVDIQETQYF.

The chain couples TRBV7-9 to TRBJ1-2, with D perhaps TRBD1 (5 bases). The CDR3 is 13 residues long. The V end lost 6 bases, the J end lost 6 bases, and 14 bases lay between the germline ends. Looked up from germline, CDR1 is SEHNR and CDR2 is FQNEAQ (reference sequence). The chain's CDR3 is CASSPLGVDGYTF. As DNA, the CDR3 is TGTGCCAGCAGTCCTCTAGGGGTCGATGGCTACACCTTC.

This clone has only a few counts. This sequence joins TRBV2 and TRBJ2-7; 8 nucleotides agree with TRBD1. The CDR3 is made up of 13 amino acids. CDR1 is SNHLY and CDR2 is FYNNEI in the germline V gene. V was clipped by 4 bases and J by 6 bases; unmatched bases: 5. The CDR3 DNA sequence: TGTGCCAGCAGTGCGTACACAGGGGGCGAGCAGTACTTC. It specifies CASSAYTGGEQYF.

V gene TRBV4-3 combines with J gene TRBJ1-3; tentative D call: TRBD1 (6 bases). Per germline, CDR1 LGHNA and CDR2 YSLEER. The CDR3 is 15 amino acids. V lost 1 base to trimming and J lost 4 bases, with 11 bases between them. CDR3 sequence reads: CASSQGQAAGNTIYF. The CDR3 nucleotides are TGCGCCAGCAGCCAAGGACAGGCGGCGGGAAACACCATATATTTT.

The J gene is TRBJ2-7, the V gene TRBV30; 10 nucleotides align to TRBD2. Looked up from germline, CDR1 is GTSNPN and CDR2 is SVGIG (reference sequence). The CDR3 length is 14 residues. V was clipped by 3 bases and J by 3 bases; unmatched bases: 5. The CDR3 coding sequence is TGTGCCTGGAGGCTAGCGGGGGCCTACTACGAGCAGTACTTC. Encoded protein: CAWRLAGAYYEQYF.

This clone was observed a handful of times. V and J are TRBV4-3 and TRBJ1-2; D uncertain. CDR1 is LGHNA and CDR2 is YSLEER in the germline V gene. This CDR3 is built from 14 residues. Trimming removed 3 bases from V and 7 bases from J, with 15 bases in between. CDR3 coding DNA: TGCGCCAGCAGCCAGAGGTCGAGGGTAGGTGGCTACACCTTC. Protein sequence: CASSQRSRVGGYTF.

This clone occurred a few times. This rearrangement joins TRBV15 to TRBJ2-1, with a tentative D call TRBD2 (5 bases). V shed 9 bases and J shed 10 bases, with 13 bases lying between them. The CDR3 is 11 residues long. Germline lookup yields CDR1 LNHNV and CDR2 YYDKDF (reference sequence). The CDR3, as DNA: TGTGCCACGTCCAGCGGACGAGAGCAGTTCTTC. This encodes CATSSGREQFF.

This clone has more than one count but fewer than ten. This chain links TRBV4-1 with TRBJ1-2; 12 nucleotides line up with TRBD1. The CDR3 has 16 residues. Germline V gene data show CDR1 as MGHRA and CDR2 as YSYEKL. Trimming cost V 3 bases and J 7 bases; bases outside gene matches: 9. This chain's CDR3 is CASSQVPGQGAAGYTF. The CDR3 bases are TGCGCCAGCAGCCAGGTCCCGGGACAGGGGGCGGCTGGCTACACCTTC.

This clone was seen a handful of times. V is TRBV23-1 and J is TRBJ1-6; D unclear. TRBV23-1 is reported as an ORF; its role is uncertain. V was trimmed by 7 bases and J by 15 bases, leaving 28 bases between them. CDR3 size: 16 residues. Here the CDR3 reads CASNPSPGVWGVLLHF. The DNA for the CDR3 is TGCGCCAGCAATCCCTCCCCCGGGGTCTGGGGAGTTCTCCTCCACTTT.

This clone was observed a handful of times. V and J are TRBV18 and TRBJ2-1; the match to TRBD2 covers 9 bases. The V gene end was trimmed by 1 base and the J gene end by 0 bases; junction bases not matched to a gene: 1. The CDR3 is 16 residues long. Germline CDR1 is KGHSH and CDR2 is LQKENI. As DNA, the CDR3 is TGTGCCAGCTCACCACAGCGGGGGGTCTCCTACAATGAGCAGTTCTTC. This codes for CASSPQRGVSYNEQFF.

There are a few counts of this clone. The chain carries TRBV2 and TRBJ2-7; 8 nucleotides agree with TRBD1. The germline V gene has CDR1 SNHLY and CDR2 FYNNEI. This CDR3 has 15 amino acids. The J segment lost 5 bases and the V segment lost 6 bases, leaving 12 bases of the junction unmatched. CDR3 sequence: CASRATGVGRDEQYF. The CDR3 DNA reads as TGTGCCAGCAGGGCGACAGGGGTTGGGCGCGACGAGCAGTACTTC.

The gene calls are TRBV4-1 and TRBJ2-3, with unresolved D. V gave up 0 bases and J gave up 0 bases, with 4 bases separating them. CDR1 is MGHRA and CDR2 is YSYEKL in the germline V gene. CDR3 length: 14 amino acids. The CDR3 loop is CASSQDGSTDTQYF. CDR3 DNA sequence: TGCGCCAGCAGCCAAGATGGCAGCACAGATACGCAGTATTTT.

The rearrangement uses TRBV19 and TRBJ2-2; D is possibly TRBD1 (6 bases). The CDR3 extends over 15 amino acids. The germline gives CDR1 LNHDA, CDR2 SQIVND (reference sequence). The V end lost 0 bases, the J end lost 4 bases, and 9 bases lay between the germline ends. Here the CDR3 DNA reads TGTGCCAGTAGTATAGACAGGGGCAGCACCGGGGAGCTGTTTTTT. Its translation: CASSIDRGSTGELFF.